Sequencing of this T cell receptor (beta chain) was carried out in a study of OX40 agonist ivuxolimab in advanced cancers. Autoimmune disease history or systemic immunosuppression excluded patients. V dropped 7 bases and J dropped 0 bases, with 8 bases sitting between them. CDR3 size: 13 residues. Germline CDR1 and CDR2: MNHEY and SVGAGI. Of note for this clone: Antigen unknown.

TCRdb's copy holds only in-frame clones and misses some; the assay was immunoSEQ multiplex PCR. The sample includes about 48,000 clones, about 81% of them seen just once. The study, taken as a whole, reports: Several nonresponders also turned out to have low normalized T-cell clonal expansion.

The receptor's source is an adult with an advanced solid tumor such as melanoma, head and neck, liver or kidney cancer. The rearrangement uses TRBV6-5 and TRBJ2-3, with unresolved D. The specimen comprised CD4+ or CD8+ T cells sorted from blood, sampled in a trial of the OX40 agonist ivuxolimab. The CDR3 loop reads CASNSISTDTQYF. CDR3 nucleotide sequence: TGTGCCAGCAATTCCATTAGCACAGATACGCAGTATTTT.